One and the same sample provided the 31 T cell receptor beta chains below, sequenced in a study of cytomegalovirus exposure and HLA in healthy donors. Amplification used 60 Vbeta primers and 13 Jbeta primers. Generated by immunoSEQ multiplex PCR, the TCRdb table keeps only in-frame clones and is missing some. This table has over 100,000 clones, 74% appearing once. The sequenced sample consisted of PBMCs. The receptors were gathered from a man in his forties in good health and CMV-seropositive.

J is TRBJ2-7 and V is TRBV2, with D possibly matching TRBD1 (5 bases). The germline gives CDR1 SNHLY, CDR2 FYNNEI. V shed 4 bases and J shed 6 bases, with 10 bases lying between them. The CDR3 covers 12 residues. CDR3 protein: CASSGDSSEQYF. CDR3 DNA sequence: TGTGCCAGCAGTGGAGACAGTTCCGAGCAGTACTTC. Together with reference TRBV2 and TRBJ2-7, the CDR3 gives the full variable domain: EPEVTQTPSHQVTQMGQEVILRCVPISNHLYFYWYRQILGQKVEFLVSFYNNEISEKSEIFDDQFSVERPDGSNFTLKIRSTKLEDSAMYFCASSGDSSEQYFGPGTRLTVT.

The chain employs TRBV11-2 and TRBJ2-1; tentative D call: TRBD1 (5 bases). The CDR3 is made up of 13 amino acids. Germline CDR1 is SGHAT and CDR2 is FQNNGV. Trimming took 7 bases from V and 2 from J, leaving 9 bases between them. CDR3 coding DNA: TGTGCCAGCACGCCAGGGACCTACAATGAGCAGTTCTTC. Amino acids: CASTPGTYNEQFF.

The chain couples TRBV28 to TRBJ1-1; D gene ambiguous. Germline assignment: CDR1 MDHEN and CDR2 SYDVKM. CDR3 length: 13 amino acids. Trimming pared 8 bases from V and 1 base from J, leaving 11 bases between. As DNA, the CDR3 is TGTGCCAGCGTCCAGGTCCCGAACACTGAAGCTTTCTTT. It codes for CASVQVPNTEAFF.

The chain carries TRBV11-3 and TRBJ2-1; possibly TRBD2 for D (6 bases). The V gene's germline CDR1 is SGHNT and CDR2 YENEEA. There are 14 residues in the CDR3. V lost 5 bases, J lost 2 bases, and 10 bases lay in between. The CDR3 nucleotides read TGTGCCAGCAGCGCCGGGGGTACCTACAATGAGCAGTTCTTC. It specifies CASSAGGTYNEQFF.

This clone was seen a single time. DNA of the CDR3: TGCGCCAGCAGCTTGCGGGTTAGGGGGAACATTCAGTACTTC. This translates into CASSLRVRGNIQYF. The chain carries TRBV5-1 and TRBJ2-4; D perhaps matches TRBD1 (6 bases). V was pared by 1 base and J by 7 bases, with 12 bases between. CDR1 SGHRS and CDR2 YFSETQ come from the germline V gene. CDR3 size: 14 residues.

This chain uses TRBV5-8 with TRBJ2-7; the D gene is possibly TRBD1 (6 bases). Per germline, CDR1 SGHTS and CDR2 YDEGEE. This CDR3 spans 14 amino acids. V was clipped by 4 bases and J by 0 bases, with 11 bases between them. CDR3 sequence reads: CASSGRDNSYEQYF. CDR3 bases: TGTGCCAGCAGCGGCCGGGACAACTCCTACGAGCAGTACTTC.

This sequence joins TRBV7-6 and TRBJ2-1, with a tentative D call TRBD2 (6 bases). Per the germline V gene, CDR1 is SGHVS and CDR2 is FNYEAQ. Trimming left V 2 bases short and J 6 bases short, with 20 bases between. The CDR3 consists of 17 residues. The CDR3 nucleotides are TGTGCCAGCAGCTTAAGCCCCCAGCCGGCGGGGTCCAATGAGCAGTTCTTC. This sequence encodes CASSLSPQPAGSNEQFF.

V and J are TRBV21-1 and TRBJ1-1; the table's D call of TRBD1 was not tested on the DNA. TRBV21-1 is deemed a pseudogene. This CDR3 has 14 residues. The CDR3 bases are TGTGCCAGCAGCAGAGACCACAGGCACACTGAAGCTTTCTTT. It codes for CASSRDHRHTEAFF.

The rearrangement links TRBV7-9 to TRBJ2-7; TRBD1 is a possible D gene (5 bases). This CDR3 is 14 amino acids long. Germline CDR1 reads SEHNR; CDR2 reads FQNEAQ (reference sequence). Trimming shortened V by 2 bases and J by 2 bases, and 10 bases separated the two germline ends. CDR3 bases: TGTGCCAGCAGCTTAAGAGACAGTCCCTACGAGCAGTACTTC. Translated: CASSLRDSPYEQYF. The full variable domain, with the rest looked up from reference TRBV7-9 and TRBJ2-7, is DTGVSQNPRHKITKRGQNVTFRCDPISEHNRLYWYRQTLGQGPEFLTYFQNEAQLEKSRLLSDRFSAERPKGSFSTLEIQRTEQGDSAMYLCASSLRDSPYEQYFGPGTRLTVT.

The chain employs TRBV4-2 and TRBJ2-1, with D possibly being TRBD1 (8 bases). The CDR3 totals 19 residues. Germline-derived CDR1 and CDR2 are LGHNA and YNFKEQ. The V gene lost 1 base and the J gene lost 5 bases, with 24 bases spanning the gap. CDR3 coding DNA: TGTGCCAGCAGCCAAGGGGCCGCGGGGGACAGGCCAGGGAACAATGAGCAGTTCTTC. It codes for CASSQGAAGDRPGNNEQFF.

Only one count was recorded for this clone. This chain uses TRBV7-2 with TRBJ2-4; 16 bases fit TRBD2. The V segment lost 9 bases and the J segment 1 base; nucleotides outside the gene matches: 9. The CDR3 runs to 18 residues. Germline values: CDR1 SGHTA, CDR2 FQGNSA. The CDR3 protein is CASVSGTSGGAAKNIQYF. For the CDR3, the DNA is TGTGCCAGTGTTTCCGGGACTAGCGGGGGGGCGGCCAAAAACATTCAGTACTTC.

The V call is TRBV7-3, the J call TRBJ2-3; TRBD1 aligns across 9 bases. The CDR3 has 18 residues. CDR1 is SGHTA and CDR2 is FQGTGA in the germline V gene. After removal of 1 base from V and 1 base from J, the junction contained 9 bases not matched to a gene. The CDR3 here is CASSLSPSTGGCTDTQYF. CDR3 nucleotide sequence: TGTGCCAGCAGCTTAAGTCCGAGCACAGGGGGCTGCACAGATACGCAGTATTTT.

This clone was detected only a few times. This chain connects TRBV27 to TRBJ2-5; D may be TRBD2 (6 bases). The J call is in doubt because the DNA end fits TRBJ2-7 better. The CDR3 length is 15 residues. From germline, CDR1 is MNHEY and CDR2 SMNVEV (reference sequence). CDR3 DNA: TGTGCCAGCAGCCCGGGACTTAGCCGGTCCTACGAGCAGTACTTC. Residues: CASSPGLSRSYEQYF.

The CDR3: CASSSTGTLTYGYTF. The DNA for the CDR3 is TGTGCCAGCAGCTCGACAGGGACCCTTACCTATGGCTACACCTTC. The rearrangement links TRBV5-4 to TRBJ1-2; 7 bases fit TRBD1. Germline CDR1 SGHNT, CDR2 YYREEE (reference sequence). This CDR3 region has 15 residues. V lost 3 bases, J lost 4 bases, and 9 bases stayed unmatched.

The V gene is TRBV7-6, the J gene TRBJ1-4; the D is unclear. V was pared by 3 bases and J by 0 bases, with 17 bases between. This CDR3 is 18 amino acids long. Germline CDR1 reads SGHVS; CDR2 reads FNYEAQ. CDR3: CASSFRSRQYSTNEKLFF. Written as DNA, the CDR3 is TGTGCCAGCAGCTTTCGTTCCAGGCAGTACTCAACTAATGAAAAACTGTTTTTT. Supplemented by reference TRBV7-6 and TRBJ1-4, the full variable domain reads GAGVSQSPRYKVTKRGQDVALRCDPISGHVSLYWYRQALGQGPEFLTYFNYEAQQDKSGLPNDRFSAERPEGSISTLTIQRTEQRDSAMYRCASSFRSRQYSTNEKLFFGSGTQLSVL.

This clone has only a few counts. This chain uses TRBV5-1 with TRBJ2-3; D is perhaps TRBD1 (6 bases). Germline lookup yields CDR1 SGHRS and CDR2 YFSETQ. With 4 bases removed from V and 2 bases from J, the gap between germline ends came to 26 bases. This CDR3 has 19 amino acids. CDR3 bases: TGCGCCAGCAGCCCGGGGTACCCGAGCAGGGGAGCTCTCACAGATACGCAGTATTTT. It encodes CASSPGYPSRGALTDTQYF.

The V gene is TRBV7-2, the J gene TRBJ2-2; 7 bases agree with TRBD2. The length of the CDR3 is 14 residues. Trimming at V came to 5 bases and at J to 4 bases, leaving 4 bases not matched to a gene. In germline, CDR1 is SGHTA, CDR2 FQGNSA. CDR3 nucleotides: TGTGCCAGCAGCCCCCGGGGGGTCACCGGGGAGCTGTTTTTT. This codes for CASSPRGVTGELFF.

The chain has TRBV5-1 and TRBJ2-1; 8 positions match TRBD1. The CDR3 consists of 15 residues. Looked up from germline, CDR1 is SGHRS and CDR2 is YFSETQ. Losses at the gene ends were 0 bases for V and 10 bases for J; bases not matched to a gene: 9. CDR3 DNA: TGCGCCAGCAGCTTGGCGGGGACAGGAATAAGCGAGCAGTTCTTC. Translated: CASSLAGTGISEQFF.

V and J are TRBV30 and TRBJ2-1, with TRBD1 identical over 7 bases. Trimming at V came to 2 bases and at J to 2 bases, leaving 0 bases not matched to a gene. From germline, CDR1 is GTSNPN and CDR2 SVGIG (reference sequence). The CDR3 is 13 residues long. In DNA, the CDR3 is TGTGCCTGGAGTCAGGGGGCCTACAATGAGCAGTTCTTC. This codes for CAWSQGAYNEQFF.

This clone was observed a single time. J is TRBJ2-5 and V is TRBV28, with 9 bases fitting TRBD1. CDR3 length equals 15 residues. Losses at the gene ends were 7 bases for V and 5 bases for J; bases not matched to a gene: 11. The V gene's germline CDR1 is MDHEN and CDR2 SYDVKM. The CDR3 coding sequence is TGTGCCAGCAATTCACAGGGGGCGACCTTGGAGACCCAGTACTTC. Translated: CASNSQGATLETQYF. The full variable domain, in which reference TRBV28 and TRBJ2-5 provide the parts outside the CDR3, is DVKVTQSSRYLVKRTGEKVFLECVQDMDHENMFWYRQDPGLGLRLIYFSYDVKMKEKGDIPEGYSVSREKKERFSLILESASTNQTSMYLCASNSQGATLETQYFGPGTRLLVL.

This clone has just a few counts. The chain is built from TRBV6-1 and TRBJ1-1; tentative D call: TRBD1 (5 bases). The length of the CDR3 is 14 residues. V was shortened by 10 bases and J by 1 base, with 16 bases between the two germline ends. Germline loops: CDR1 MNHNS, CDR2 SASEGT. CDR3 in amino acids: CAIDKTEPNTEAFF. The CDR3 DNA is TGTGCCATCGACAAGACAGAACCGAACACTGAAGCTTTCTTT.

V is TRBV19 and J is TRBJ2-2, with 10 positions matching TRBD1. Trimming took 6 bases from V and 4 from J; bases not matched to a gene: 8. The CDR3 sequence is 16 residues long. The germline CDR1 and CDR2 sequences are LNHDA and SQIVND (reference sequence). CDR3 DNA sequence: TGTGCCAGTAGATCCAGGGACAGGGGTTCCACCGGGGAGCTGTTTTTT. This codes for CASRSRDRGSTGELFF.

The chain employs TRBV27 and TRBJ1-5; 9 bases fit TRBD1. Germline V gene sequence: CDR1 MNHEY, CDR2 SMNVEV (reference sequence). The CDR3 is 15 amino acids. V lost 2 bases and J lost 7; bases outside the gene matches: 6. The CDR3 region is CASSLGGQGWQPQHF. In DNA, the CDR3 is TGTGCCAGCAGTTTAGGGGGACAGGGTTGGCAGCCCCAGCATTTT.

The rearrangement joins TRBV30 to TRBJ2-5; 8 bases fit TRBD2. The J call may not be correct, given that the DNA end is closer to TRBJ2-7. CDR1 and CDR2 from the germline V gene are GTSNPN and SVGIG (reference sequence). The CDR3 has 14 amino acids. CDR3 loop: CAWSVDGGAYEQYF. In nucleotides, the CDR3 is TGTGCCTGGAGTGTAGACGGGGGGGCCTACGAGCAGTACTTC.

V usage is TRBV28 and J usage is TRBJ1-3, with D unresolved. Trimming left V 6 bases short and J 1 base short, with 4 bases between. The CDR3 runs 12 residues. CDR1 is MDHEN, CDR2 SYDVKM, per germline. The CDR3 here is CASRRSGNTIYF. The CDR3 DNA reads as TGTGCCAGCAGGCGTTCTGGAAACACCATATATTTT.

J is TRBJ1-1 and V is TRBV6-4, with D perhaps matching TRBD1 (6 bases). Germline V gives CDR1 MRHNA, CDR2 SNTAGT. V shed 3 bases and J shed 4 bases, with 9 bases lying between them. The CDR3 extends over 13 amino acids. CDR3 sequence reads: CASSEARGTEAFF. As DNA, the CDR3 is TGTGCCAGCAGTGAGGCCAGGGGCACTGAAGCTTTCTTT.

The V and J genes are TRBV19 and TRBJ1-2; 8 bases match TRBD1. The J segment lost 5 bases and the V segment lost 3 bases, leaving 8 bases of the junction unmatched. Germline V gives CDR1 LNHDA, CDR2 SQIVND (reference sequence). The CDR3 consists of 15 residues. CDR3 sequence: CASSIRGPSAYGYTF. The DNA of the CDR3 is TGTGCCAGTAGTATCAGGGGGCCGAGCGCATATGGCTACACCTTC.

The V gene is TRBV27, the J gene TRBJ2-1; 7 positions agree with TRBD2. J lost 9 bases, V lost 0 bases, and 14 bases had no gene match. The CDR3 extends over 17 amino acids. CDR1 is MNHEY, CDR2 SMNVEV, per germline (reference sequence). The CDR3 sequence is CASSLSSGFAGVREQFF. The CDR3 nucleotides read TGTGCCAGCAGTTTATCGTCTGGCTTCGCGGGGGTTCGTGAGCAGTTCTTC.

The V call is TRBV28, the J call TRBJ2-3; D may be TRBD2 (6 bases). Germline V lookup: CDR1 MDHEN, CDR2 SYDVKM. This CDR3 has 14 residues. V was trimmed by 4 bases and J by 0 bases, leaving 8 bases between them. CDR3 sequence: CASSSGGSTDTQYF. The CDR3 nucleotides are TGTGCCAGCAGTTCCGGGGGAAGCACAGATACGCAGTATTTT.

This rearrangement joins TRBV21-1 to TRBJ2-7; whether TRBD2, the table's D call, matches the DNA was not checked. TRBV21-1 is a pseudogene locus. This CDR3 comprises 8 residues. CDR3 coding DNA: TGTGCCAGCTCTGAGCAGTACTTC. It is translated as CASSEQYF.

The chain recombines TRBV28 with TRBJ1-1, with D unclear. V was shortened by 5 bases and J by 1 base, with 17 bases between the two germline ends. Per germline, CDR1 MDHEN and CDR2 SYDVKM. The length of the CDR3 is 16 residues. The chain's CDR3 is CASSRGEGFRNTEAFF. The CDR3 coding sequence is TGTGCCAGCAGTCGGGGAGAGGGCTTCAGGAACACTGAAGCTTTCTTT.